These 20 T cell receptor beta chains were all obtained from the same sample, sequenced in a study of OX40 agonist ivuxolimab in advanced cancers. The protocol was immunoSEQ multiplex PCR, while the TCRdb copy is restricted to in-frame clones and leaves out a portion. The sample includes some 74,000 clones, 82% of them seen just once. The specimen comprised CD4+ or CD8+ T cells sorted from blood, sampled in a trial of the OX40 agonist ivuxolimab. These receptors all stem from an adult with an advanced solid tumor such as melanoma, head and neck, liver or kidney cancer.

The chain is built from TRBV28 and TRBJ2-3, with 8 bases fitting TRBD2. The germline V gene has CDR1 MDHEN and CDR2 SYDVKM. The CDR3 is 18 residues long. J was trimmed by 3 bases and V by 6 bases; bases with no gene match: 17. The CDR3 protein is CASSPTGTSDPGTDTQYF. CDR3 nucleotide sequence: TGTGCCAGCAGCCCGACCGGGACTAGTGACCCGGGGACAGATACGCAGTATTTT.

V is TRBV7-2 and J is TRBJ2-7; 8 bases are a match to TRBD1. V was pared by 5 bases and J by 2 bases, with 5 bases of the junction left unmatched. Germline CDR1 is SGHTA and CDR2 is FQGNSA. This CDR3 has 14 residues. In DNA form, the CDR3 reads TGTGCCAGCAGCCGGGACAGGCCCACCTACGAGCAGTACTTC. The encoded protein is CASSRDRPTYEQYF.

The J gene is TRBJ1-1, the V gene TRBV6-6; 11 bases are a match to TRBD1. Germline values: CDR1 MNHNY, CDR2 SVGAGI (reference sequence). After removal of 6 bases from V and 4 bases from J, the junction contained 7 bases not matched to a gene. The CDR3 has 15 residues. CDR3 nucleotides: TGTGCCAGCAGCCTAGTGGGACAGGGGGTCACTGAAGCTTTCTTT. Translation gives CASSLVGQGVTEAFF.

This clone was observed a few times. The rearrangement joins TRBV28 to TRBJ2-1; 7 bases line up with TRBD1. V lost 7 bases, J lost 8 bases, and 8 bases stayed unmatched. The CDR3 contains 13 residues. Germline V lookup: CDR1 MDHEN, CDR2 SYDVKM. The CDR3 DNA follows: TGTGCCAGCACCCCGGGACAGAGGCATGAGCAGTTCTTC. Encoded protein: CASTPGQRHEQFF.

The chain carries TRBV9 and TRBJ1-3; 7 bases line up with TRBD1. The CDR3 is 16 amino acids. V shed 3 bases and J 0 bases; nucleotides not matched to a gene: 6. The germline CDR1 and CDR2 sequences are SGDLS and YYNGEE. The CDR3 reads CASSGSGQSSGNTIYF. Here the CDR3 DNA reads TGTGCCAGCAGCGGGTCGGGACAGAGCTCTGGAAACACCATATATTTT.

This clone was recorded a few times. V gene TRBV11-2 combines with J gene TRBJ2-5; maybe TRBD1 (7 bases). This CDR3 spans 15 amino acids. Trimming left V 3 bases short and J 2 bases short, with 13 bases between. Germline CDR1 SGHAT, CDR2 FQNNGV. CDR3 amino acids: CASSFQGEAQETQYF. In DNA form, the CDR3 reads TGTGCCAGCAGCTTTCAGGGGGAGGCTCAAGAGACCCAGTACTTC.

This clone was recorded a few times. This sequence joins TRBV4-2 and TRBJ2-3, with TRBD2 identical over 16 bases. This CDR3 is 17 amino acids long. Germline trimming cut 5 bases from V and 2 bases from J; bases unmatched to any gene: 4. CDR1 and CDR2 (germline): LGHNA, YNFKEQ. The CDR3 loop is CASSLGLAGGLTDTQYF. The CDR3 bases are TGTGCCAGCAGCTTGGGACTAGCGGGAGGGCTCACAGATACGCAGTATTTT.

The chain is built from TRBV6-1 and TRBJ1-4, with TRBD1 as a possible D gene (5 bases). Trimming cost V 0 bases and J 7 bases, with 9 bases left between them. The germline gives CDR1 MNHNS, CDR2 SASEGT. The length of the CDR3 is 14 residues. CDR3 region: CASSEAFQGEKLFF. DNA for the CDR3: TGTGCCAGCAGTGAAGCCTTTCAGGGTGAAAAACTGTTTTTT.

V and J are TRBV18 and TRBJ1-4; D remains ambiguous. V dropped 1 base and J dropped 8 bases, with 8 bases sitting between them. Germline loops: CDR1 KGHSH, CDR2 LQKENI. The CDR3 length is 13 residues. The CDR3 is CASSPLPREKLFF. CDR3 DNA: TGTGCCAGCTCACCACTCCCGAGGGAAAAACTGTTTTTT.

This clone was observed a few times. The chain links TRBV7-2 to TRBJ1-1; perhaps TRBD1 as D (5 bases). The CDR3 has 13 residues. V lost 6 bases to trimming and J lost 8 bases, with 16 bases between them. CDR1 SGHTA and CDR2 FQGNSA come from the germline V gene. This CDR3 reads CASSQHQGREAFF. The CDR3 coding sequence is TGTGCCAGCAGTCAACATCAGGGTAGGGAAGCTTTCTTT.

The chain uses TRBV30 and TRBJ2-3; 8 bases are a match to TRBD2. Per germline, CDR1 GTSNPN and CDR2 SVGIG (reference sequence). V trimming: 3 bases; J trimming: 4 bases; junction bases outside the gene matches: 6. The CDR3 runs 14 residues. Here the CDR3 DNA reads TGTGCCTGGAGCGAGCGGGAGACAGCAGATACGCAGTATTTT. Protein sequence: CAWSERETADTQYF.

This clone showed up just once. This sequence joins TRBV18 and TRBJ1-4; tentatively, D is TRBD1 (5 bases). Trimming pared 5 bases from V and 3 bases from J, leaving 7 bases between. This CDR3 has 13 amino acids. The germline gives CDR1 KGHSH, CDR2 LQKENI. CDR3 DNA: TGTGCCAGCTCAGACAGCTCTAATGAAAAACTGTTTTTT. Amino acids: CASSDSSNEKLFF.

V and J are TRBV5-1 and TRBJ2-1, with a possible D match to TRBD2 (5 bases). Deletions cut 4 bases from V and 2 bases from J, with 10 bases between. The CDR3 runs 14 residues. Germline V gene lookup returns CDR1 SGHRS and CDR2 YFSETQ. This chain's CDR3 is CASSVSGAYNEQFF. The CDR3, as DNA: TGCGCCAGCAGCGTTTCCGGGGCCTACAATGAGCAGTTCTTC.

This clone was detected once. The DNA of the CDR3 is TGTGCCAGCACGACACATGCTAGCGGGGGGGGTCCTCCGTTCTTC. Translated: CASTTHASGGGPPFF. The J gene is TRBJ2-1, the V gene TRBV6-5; TRBD2 matches at 12 bases. The CDR3 consists of 15 residues. J gave up 15 bases and V 7 bases, and 16 bases lay outside the gene matches. Germline assignment: CDR1 MNHEY and CDR2 SVGAGI.

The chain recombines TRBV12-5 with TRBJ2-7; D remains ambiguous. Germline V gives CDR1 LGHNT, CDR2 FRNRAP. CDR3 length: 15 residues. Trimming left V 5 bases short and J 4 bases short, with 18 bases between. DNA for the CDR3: TGTGCTAGTGGTCCCGACGGGCGGAATTCTTACGAGCAGTACTTC. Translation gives CASGPDGRNSYEQYF.

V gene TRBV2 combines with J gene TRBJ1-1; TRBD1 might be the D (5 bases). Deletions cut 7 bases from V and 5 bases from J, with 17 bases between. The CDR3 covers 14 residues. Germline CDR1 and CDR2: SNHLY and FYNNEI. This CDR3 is CASIWDPTGTEAFF. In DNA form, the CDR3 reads TGTGCCAGCATTTGGGACCCGACGGGGACTGAAGCTTTCTTT.

CDR3 sequence: CASSLTENTEAFF. The CDR3 DNA reads TGCGCCAGCAGCTTGACAGAGAACACTGAAGCTTTCTTT. This chain joins TRBV5-1 and TRBJ1-1; no reliable D call. The length of the CDR3 is 13 residues. Per the germline V gene, CDR1 is SGHRS and CDR2 is YFSETQ. Trimming left V 1 base short and J 1 base short, with 5 bases between.

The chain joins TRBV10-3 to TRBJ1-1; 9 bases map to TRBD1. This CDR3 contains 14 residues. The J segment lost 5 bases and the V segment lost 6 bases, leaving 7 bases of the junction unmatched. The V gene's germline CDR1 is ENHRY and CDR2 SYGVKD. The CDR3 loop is CAISRTGAYTEAFF. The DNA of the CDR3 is TGTGCCATCAGCAGGACAGGGGCTTATACTGAAGCTTTCTTT.

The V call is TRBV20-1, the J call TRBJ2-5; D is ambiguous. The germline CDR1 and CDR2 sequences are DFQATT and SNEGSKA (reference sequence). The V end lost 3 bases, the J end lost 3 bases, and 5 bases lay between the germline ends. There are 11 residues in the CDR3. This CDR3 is CSASTKETQYF. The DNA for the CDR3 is TGCAGTGCTAGCACGAAAGAGACCCAGTACTTC.

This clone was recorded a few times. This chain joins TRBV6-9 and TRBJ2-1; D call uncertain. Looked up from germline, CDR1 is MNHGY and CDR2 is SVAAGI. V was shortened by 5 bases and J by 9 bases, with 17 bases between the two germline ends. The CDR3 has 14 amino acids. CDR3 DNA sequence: TGTGCCAGCAGTACCCCGGACCTTTCCTCTGAGCAGTTCTTC. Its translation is CASSTPDLSSEQFF.